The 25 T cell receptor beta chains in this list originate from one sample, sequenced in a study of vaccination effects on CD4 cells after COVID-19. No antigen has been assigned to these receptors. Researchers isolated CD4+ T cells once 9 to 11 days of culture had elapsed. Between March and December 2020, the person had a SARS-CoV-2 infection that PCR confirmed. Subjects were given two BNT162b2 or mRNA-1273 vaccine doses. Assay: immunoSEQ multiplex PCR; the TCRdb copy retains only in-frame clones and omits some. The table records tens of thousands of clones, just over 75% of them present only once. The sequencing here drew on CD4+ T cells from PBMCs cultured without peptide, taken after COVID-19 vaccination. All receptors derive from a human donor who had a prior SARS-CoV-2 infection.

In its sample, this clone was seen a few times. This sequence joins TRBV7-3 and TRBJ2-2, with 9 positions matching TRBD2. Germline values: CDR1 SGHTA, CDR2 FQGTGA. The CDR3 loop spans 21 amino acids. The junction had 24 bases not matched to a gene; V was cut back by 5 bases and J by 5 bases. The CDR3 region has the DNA TGTGCCAGCAGCCCCCCCCCTCGTCTTTTAGCGGGAGTTGGGATAACCGGGGAGCTGTTTTTT. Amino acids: CASSPPPRLLAGVGITGELFF.

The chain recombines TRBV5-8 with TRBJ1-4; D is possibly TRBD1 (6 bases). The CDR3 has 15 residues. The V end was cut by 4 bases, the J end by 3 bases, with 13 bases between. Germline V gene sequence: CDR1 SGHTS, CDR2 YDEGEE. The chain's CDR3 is CASSNLRGANEKLFF. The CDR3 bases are TGTGCCAGCAGCAATCTAAGGGGGGCTAATGAAAAACTGTTTTTT.

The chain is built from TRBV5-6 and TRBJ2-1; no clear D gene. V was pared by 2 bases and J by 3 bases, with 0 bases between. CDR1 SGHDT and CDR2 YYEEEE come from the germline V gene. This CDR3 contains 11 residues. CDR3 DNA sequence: TGTGCCAGCAGCTTCTACAATGAGCAGTTCTTC. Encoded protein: CASSFYNEQFF.

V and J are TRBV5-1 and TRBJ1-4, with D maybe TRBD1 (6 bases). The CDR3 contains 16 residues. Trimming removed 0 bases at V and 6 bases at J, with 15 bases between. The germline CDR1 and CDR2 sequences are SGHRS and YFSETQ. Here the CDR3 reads CASSLGVAQGYEKLFF. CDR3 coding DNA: TGCGCCAGCAGCTTGGGGGTTGCACAGGGCTATGAAAAACTGTTTTTT.

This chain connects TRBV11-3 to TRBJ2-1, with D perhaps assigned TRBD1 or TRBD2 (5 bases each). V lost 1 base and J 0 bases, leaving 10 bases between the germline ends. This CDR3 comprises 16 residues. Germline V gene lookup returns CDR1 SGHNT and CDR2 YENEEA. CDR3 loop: CASSLGGSSSYNEQFF. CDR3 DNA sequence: TGTGCCAGCAGCTTAGGGGGGTCTAGCTCCTACAATGAGCAGTTCTTC. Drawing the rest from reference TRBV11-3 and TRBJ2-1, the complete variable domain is EAGVVQSPRYKIIEKKQPVAFWCNPISGHNTLYWYLQNLGQGPELLIRYENEEAVDDSQLPKDRFSAERLKGVDSTLKIQPAELGDSAVYLCASSLGGSSSYNEQFFGPGTRLTVL.

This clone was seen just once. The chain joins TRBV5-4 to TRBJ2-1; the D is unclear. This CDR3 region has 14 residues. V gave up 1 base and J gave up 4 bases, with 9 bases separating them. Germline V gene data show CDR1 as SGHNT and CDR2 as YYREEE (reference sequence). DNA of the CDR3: TGTGCCAGCAGCTTGCTTGCCTTATACAATGAGCAGTTCTTC. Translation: CASSLLALYNEQFF.

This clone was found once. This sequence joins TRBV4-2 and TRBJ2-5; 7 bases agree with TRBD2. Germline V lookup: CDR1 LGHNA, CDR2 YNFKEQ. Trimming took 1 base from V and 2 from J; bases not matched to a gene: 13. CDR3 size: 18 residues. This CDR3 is CASSQGGAGITTQETQYF. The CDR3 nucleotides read TGTGCCAGCAGCCAAGGGGGAGCGGGAATCACAACGCAAGAGACCCAGTACTTC.

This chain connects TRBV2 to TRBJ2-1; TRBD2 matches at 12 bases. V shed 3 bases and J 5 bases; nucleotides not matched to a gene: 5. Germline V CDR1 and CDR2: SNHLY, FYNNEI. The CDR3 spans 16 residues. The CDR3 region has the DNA TGTGCCAGCAGTGAGTCTAGCGGGGGGGCGAACAATGAGCAGTTCTTC. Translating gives CASSESSGGANNEQFF.

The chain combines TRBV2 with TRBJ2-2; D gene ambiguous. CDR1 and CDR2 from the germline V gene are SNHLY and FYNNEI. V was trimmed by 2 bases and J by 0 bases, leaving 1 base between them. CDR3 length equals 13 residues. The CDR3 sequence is CASSETNTGELFF. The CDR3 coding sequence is TGTGCCAGCAGTGAAACGAACACCGGGGAGCTGTTTTTT.

The CDR3 sequence is CASSFHSGGGNTGELFF. In nucleotides, the CDR3 is TGTGCCAGCAGCTTTCACAGCGGGGGGGGGAACACCGGGGAGCTGTTTTTT. The chain employs TRBV5-4 and TRBJ2-2, with 10 bases fitting TRBD2. The CDR3 length is 17 residues. The ends lost 2 bases at V and 1 base at J; junction bases unmatched: 5. Per germline, CDR1 SGHNT and CDR2 YYREEE (reference sequence).

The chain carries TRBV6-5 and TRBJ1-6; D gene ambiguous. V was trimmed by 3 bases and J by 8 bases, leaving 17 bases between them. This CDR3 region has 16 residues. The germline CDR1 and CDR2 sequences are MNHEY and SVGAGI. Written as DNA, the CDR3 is TGTGCCAGCAGTTATTGGGCAATCCCGAGGGATTCACCCCTCCACTTT. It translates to CASSYWAIPRDSPLHF.

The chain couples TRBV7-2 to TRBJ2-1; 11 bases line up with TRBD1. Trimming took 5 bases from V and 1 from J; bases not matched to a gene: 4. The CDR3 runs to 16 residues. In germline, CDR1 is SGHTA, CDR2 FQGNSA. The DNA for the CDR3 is TGTGCCAGCAGCGGACAGGGGGCTATATCCTACAATGAGCAGTTCTTC. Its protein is CASSGQGAISYNEQFF. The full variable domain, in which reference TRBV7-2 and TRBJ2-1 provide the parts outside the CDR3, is GAGVSQSPSNKVTEKGKDVELRCDPISGHTALYWYRQSLGQGLEFLIYFQGNSAPDKSGLPSDRFSAERTGGSVSTLTIQRTQQEDSAVYLCASSGQGAISYNEQFFGPGTRLTVL.

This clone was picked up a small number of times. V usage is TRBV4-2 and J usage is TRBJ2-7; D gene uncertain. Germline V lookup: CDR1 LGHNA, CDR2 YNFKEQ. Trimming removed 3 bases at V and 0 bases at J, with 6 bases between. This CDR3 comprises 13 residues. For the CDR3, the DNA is TGTGCCAGCAGCCAGGCCCCCTCCTACGAGCAGTACTTC. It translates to CASSQAPSYEQYF.

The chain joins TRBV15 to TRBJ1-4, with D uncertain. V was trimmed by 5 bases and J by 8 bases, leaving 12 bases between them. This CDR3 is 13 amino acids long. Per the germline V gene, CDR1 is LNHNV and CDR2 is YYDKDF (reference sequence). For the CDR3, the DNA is TGTGCCACCAGCGGAGGTGTTAGAGAAAAACTGTTTTTT. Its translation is CATSGGVREKLFF. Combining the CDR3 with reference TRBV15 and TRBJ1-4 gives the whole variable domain DAMVIQNPRYQVTQFGKPVTLSCSQTLNHNVMYWYQQKSSQAPKLLFHYYDKDFNNEADTPDNFQSRRPNTSFCFLDIRSPGLGDTAMYLCATSGGVREKLFFGSGTQLSVL.

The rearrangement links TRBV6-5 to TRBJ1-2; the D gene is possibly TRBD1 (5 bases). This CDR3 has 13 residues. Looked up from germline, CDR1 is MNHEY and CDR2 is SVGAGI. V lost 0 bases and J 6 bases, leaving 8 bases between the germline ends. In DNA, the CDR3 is TGTGCCAGCAGTTACTCGGGGGGTCATGGCTACACCTTC. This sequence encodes CASSYSGGHGYTF.

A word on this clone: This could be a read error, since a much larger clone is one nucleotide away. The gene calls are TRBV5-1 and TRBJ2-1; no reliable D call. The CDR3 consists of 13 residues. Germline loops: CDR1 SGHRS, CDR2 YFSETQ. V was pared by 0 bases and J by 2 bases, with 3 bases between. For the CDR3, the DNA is TGCGCCAGCAGCTTGGACACCTACAATGAGCAGTTCTTC. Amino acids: CASSLDTYNEQFF.

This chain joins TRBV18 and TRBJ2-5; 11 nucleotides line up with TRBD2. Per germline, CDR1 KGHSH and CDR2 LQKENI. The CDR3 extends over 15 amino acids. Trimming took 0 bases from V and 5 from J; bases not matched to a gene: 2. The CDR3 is CASSPPTSGSETQYF. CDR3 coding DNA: TGTGCCAGCTCACCACCCACTAGCGGGAGTGAGACCCAGTACTTC.

The CDR3 DNA reads as TGTGCCTGGGAGAGTCCGGCTAGCGGACGCTGGACGCAGTATTTT. Translating gives CAWESPASGRWTQYF. V is TRBV30 and J is TRBJ2-3, with 7 bases aligning to TRBD2. The junction had 17 bases not matched to a gene; V was cut back by 5 bases and J by 9 bases. The CDR3 covers 15 residues. Germline values: CDR1 GTSNPN, CDR2 SVGIG (reference sequence).

CDR3 in DNA: TGTGCCAGCAGCTTGCTTCGCGGGAGAGGGGGCACAGATACGCAGTATTTT. Amino acid sequence: CASSLLRGRGGTDTQYF. This chain links TRBV7-2 with TRBJ2-3; 7 nucleotides match TRBD2. The V segment lost 3 bases and the J segment 1 base; nucleotides outside the gene matches: 10. The CDR3 is 17 residues long. The germline V gene has CDR1 SGHTA and CDR2 FQGNSA.

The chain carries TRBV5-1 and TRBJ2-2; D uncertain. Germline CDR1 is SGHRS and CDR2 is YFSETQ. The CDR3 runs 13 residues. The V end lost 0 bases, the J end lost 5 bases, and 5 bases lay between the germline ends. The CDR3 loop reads CASSLAETGELFF. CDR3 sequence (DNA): TGCGCCAGCAGCTTGGCCGAAACCGGGGAGCTGTTTTTT.

The CDR3 DNA sequence: TGTGCCAGCAGCCGCGGGGGGGAGGGCGCAGATACGCAGTATTTT. Residues: CASSRGGEGADTQYF. The chain carries TRBV6-6 and TRBJ2-3; 9 nucleotides match TRBD2. The V and J ends lost 6 bases and 4 bases, in that order; junction bases with no gene match: 8. CDR3 length: 15 amino acids. Germline V gives CDR1 MNHNY, CDR2 SVGAGI (reference sequence).

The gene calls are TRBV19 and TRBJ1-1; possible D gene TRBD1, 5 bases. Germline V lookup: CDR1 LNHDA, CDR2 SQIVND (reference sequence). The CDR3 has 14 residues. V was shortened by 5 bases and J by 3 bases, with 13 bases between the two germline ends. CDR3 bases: TGTGCCAGTAGTCGTCAGGGTTTGTACACTGAAGCTTTCTTT. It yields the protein CASSRQGLYTEAFF.

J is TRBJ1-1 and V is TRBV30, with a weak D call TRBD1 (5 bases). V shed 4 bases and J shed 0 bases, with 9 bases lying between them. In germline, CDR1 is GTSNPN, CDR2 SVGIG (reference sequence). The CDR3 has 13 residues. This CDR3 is CAWIGGMNTEAFF. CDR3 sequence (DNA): TGTGCCTGGATCGGGGGTATGAACACTGAAGCTTTCTTT. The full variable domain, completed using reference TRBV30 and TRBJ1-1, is SQTIHQWPATLVQPVGSPLSLECTVEGTSNPNLYWYRQAAGRGLQLLFYSVGIGQISSEVPQNLSASRPQDRQFILSSKKLLLSDSGFYLCAWIGGMNTEAFFGQGTRLTVV.

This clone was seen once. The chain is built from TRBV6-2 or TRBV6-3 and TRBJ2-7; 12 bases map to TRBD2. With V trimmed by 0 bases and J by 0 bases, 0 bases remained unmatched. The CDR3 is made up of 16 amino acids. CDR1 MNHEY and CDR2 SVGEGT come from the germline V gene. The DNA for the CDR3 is TGTGCCAGCAGTTACTCGACTAGCGGGAGCTCCTACGAGCAGTACTTC. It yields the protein CASSYSTSGSSYEQYF.

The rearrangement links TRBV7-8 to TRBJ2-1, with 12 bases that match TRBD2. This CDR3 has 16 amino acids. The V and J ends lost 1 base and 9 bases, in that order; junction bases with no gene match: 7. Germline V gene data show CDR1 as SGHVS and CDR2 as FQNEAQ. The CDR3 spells CASSLGLLAGGGEQFF. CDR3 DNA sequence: TGTGCCAGCAGCTTAGGGTTGCTAGCGGGAGGGGGTGAGCAGTTCTTC.